The clone carrying this TCR beta chain was counted between two and nine times. No antigen is known for it. The record originates from a study of T-cell memory formation after mild COVID-19. The overall study: TCR clusters largely stayed donor specific. Study-wide results and caveats: The appearance of some responding clones in pre-infection memory suggested that cross-reactive memory joined.

V lost 0 bases and J lost 1, with 13 bases in between. CDR1 SGHRS and CDR2 YFSETQ come from the germline V gene. The CDR3 consists of 16 residues. 5'RACE with constant-segment primers yielded barcoded, UMI-tagged TCR alpha and TCR beta cDNA libraries. MiXCR, run by TCRdb on the 5' RACE reads, gives a single entry per CDR3 protein. The data contain about 320,000 distinct CDR3 sequences, approximately 14% of them seen just once; the ten biggest clones take up 21%. The receptor comes from a man younger than 30 who had mild COVID-19 (a few samples of this study predate the infection). Cell type and time point are not known. The source material was PBMCs or a T cell subset sorted from them (not recorded which). The rearrangement uses TRBV5-1 and TRBJ1-1; weak D call: TRBD1 (6 bases). CDR3 protein: CASSLAGGQPNTEAFF. The DNA of the CDR3 is TGCGCCAGCAGCTTGGCCGGAGGACAGCCGAACACTGAAGCTTTCTTT.